The source of this T cell receptor (beta chain) is a study of memory CD4+ T cells and cytomegalovirus serostatus. Study-wide findings and caveats: Suggested: most of the CMV-linked TCR signature lies in CD4+ memory cells. Median bootstrapped AUC for CMV status was approximately 0.94 originally, just under 0.93 US-trained.

Clones were read by immunoSEQ multiplex PCR, and TCRdb kept only the in-frame ones, dropping some. In the table there are approximately 61,000 clones, around 83% of which are singletons. Single viable CD3+CD4+CD8-CD45RO+ cells were sorted as the memory CD4+ T cells. Turning to this clone: Its target is unknown.

Trimming stripped 7 bases from V and 0 bases from J, with 18 bases between. CDR3 length equals 17 residues. The germline gives CDR1 LNHDA, CDR2 SQIVND (reference sequence). The V call is TRBV19, the J call TRBJ1-4; tentative D call: TRBD1 (5 bases). The receptor was derived from an adult in good health and CMV-seronegative. Material: memory CD4+ T cells from blood. CDR3 nucleotides: TGTGCCAGTACCGATCGGCCGACGGGGGCAACTAATGAAAAACTGTTTTTT. This translates into CASTDRPTGATNEKLFF. The full variable domain, with the rest looked up from reference TRBV19 and TRBJ1-4, is DGGITQSPKYLFRKEGQNVTLSCEQNLNHDAMYWYRQDPGQGLRLIYYSQIVNDFQKGDIAEGYSVSREKKESFPLTVTSAQKNPTAFYLCASTDRPTGATNEKLFFGSGTQLSVL.